This T cell receptor beta chain emerged from a study of shared clonotypes between healthy human individuals. The CDR3 spans 11 residues. With V trimmed by 2 bases and J by 10 bases, 2 bases remained unmatched. Germline CDR1 reads SGHNT; CDR2 reads YYREEE (reference sequence). Genomic DNA from each subset was divided evenly over several immunoSEQ plates. The DNA input per sorted-subset replicate PCR was about 220 ng, corresponding to some 30,000 T cell genomes. Assay used: immunoSEQ multiplex PCR; TCRdb lists only in-frame clones, some missing. Among about 2 million clones listed, 95% were seen once. Study results and limitations: In general, naive subsets displayed greater estimated richness than memory subsets did.

The authors divided CD4+ cells into CD45RA+ naive and CD45RA-negative memory subsets. With regard to this clone: Its specificity is not known.

The chain has TRBV5-4 and TRBJ1-2; TRBD1 aligns across 7 bases. The receptor's source is a man younger than 35 in good health. Sequencing was performed on naive CD4+ T cells sorted from blood. Sample subset: CD45RA+ positively selected. CDR3 nucleotide sequence: TGTGCCAGCAGCTTAGGGGGCTACTACACCTTC. This gives the protein CASSLGGYYTF.